This entry lists 31 T cell receptor beta chains sequenced from one sample in a study of response to subunit inactivated influenza vaccine. Each CDR3 protein is one row after TCRdb ran MiXCR on the RT-PCR reads. The data hold more than 700,000 distinct CDR3 sequences, with roughly 20% observed a single time. Specimen: PBMCs from blood, collected 5 to 6 days after vaccination. The receptors derive from a man over 45 who received an inactivated influenza vaccine.

This clonotype has a handful of counts. The gene calls are TRBV20-1 and TRBJ2-1; 10 bases fit TRBD2. The junction had 8 bases not matched to a gene; V was cut back by 0 bases and J by 3 bases. Germline loops: CDR1 DFQATT, CDR2 SNEGSKA (reference sequence). The CDR3 length is 17 residues. The CDR3: CSARDLAAGGVYNEQFF. CDR3 coding DNA: TGCAGTGCTAGAGATCTGGCAGCGGGAGGGGTCTACAATGAGCAGTTCTTC.

This clonotype came up many times. The chain combines TRBV5-1 with TRBJ2-7; D unresolved. This CDR3 comprises 14 residues. V was trimmed by 2 bases and J by 7 bases, leaving 16 bases between them. CDR1 and CDR2 from the germline V gene are SGHRS and YFSETQ. The CDR3 coding sequence is TGCGCCAGCAGCTTAAATGGCCCCCCGGTGGAGCAGTACTTC. This sequence encodes CASSLNGPPVEQYF.

This clonotype has just a few counts. The chain is built from TRBV3-1 and TRBJ1-6, with a tentative D call TRBD1 (6 bases). The germline gives CDR1 LGHDT, CDR2 YNNKEL (reference sequence). The V gene lost 1 base and the J gene lost 5 bases, with 9 bases spanning the gap. This CDR3 has 15 amino acids. The CDR3 reads CASSQGTANNSPLHF. CDR3 coding DNA: TGTGCCAGCAGCCAAGGGACAGCTAATAATTCACCCCTCCACTTT.

The V and J genes are TRBV4-2 and TRBJ1-4, with unresolved D. V was pared by 0 bases and J by 3 bases, with 14 bases between. The CDR3 runs to 17 residues. The V gene's germline CDR1 is LGHNA and CDR2 YNFKEQ. The CDR3 nucleotides are TGTGCCAGCAGCCAAGACCCTACTCGGGCCTCTAATGAAAAACTGTTTTTT. It is translated as CASSQDPTRASNEKLFF.

This clonotype appeared many times. The V call is TRBV11-2, the J call TRBJ2-7; 10 nucleotides agree with TRBD1. Germline assignment: CDR1 SGHAT and CDR2 FQNNGV. The V gene end was trimmed by 5 bases and the J gene end by 2 bases; junction bases not matched to a gene: 12. This CDR3 region has 17 residues. The DNA for the CDR3 is TGTGCCAGCAGCCCCATCTACATTGGGACAGGGGCCTACGAGCAGTACTTC. Protein: CASSPIYIGTGAYEQYF.

The gene calls are TRBV7-9 and TRBJ2-3; TRBD1 matches at 8 bases. With 5 bases clipped from V and 5 bases from J, the junction kept 12 bases outside the gene matches. Per the germline V gene, CDR1 is SEHNR and CDR2 is FQNEAQ (reference sequence). This CDR3 spans 16 amino acids. The CDR3 coding sequence is TGTGCCAGCAGCCAAAGCTCCGGACAGGGTGGAGATACGCAGTATTTT. Amino acid sequence: CASSQSSGQGGDTQYF.

The chain employs TRBV7-2 and TRBJ2-5, with D possibly matching TRBD2 (6 bases). The V end was cut by 4 bases, the J end by 1 base, with 13 bases between. There are 15 residues in the CDR3. Germline lookup yields CDR1 SGHTA and CDR2 FQGNSA. In DNA, the CDR3 is TGTGCCAGCAGCTGGCTGGGGGGAGTCCAAGAGACCCAGTACTTC. Encoded protein: CASSWLGGVQETQYF. Together with reference TRBV7-2 and TRBJ2-5, the CDR3 gives the full variable domain: GAGVSQSPSNKVTEKGKDVELRCDPISGHTALYWYRQSLGQGLEFLIYFQGNSAPDKSGLPSDRFSAERTGGSVSTLTIQRTQQEDSAVYLCASSWLGGVQETQYFGPGTRLLVL.

The chain uses TRBV20-1 and TRBJ2-3, with a weak D call TRBD2 (5 bases). Germline assignment: CDR1 DFQATT and CDR2 SNEGSKA (reference sequence). V dropped 0 bases and J dropped 1 base, with 14 bases sitting between them. CDR3 length: 16 amino acids. CDR3 in DNA: TGCAGTGCTAGAGATCTCGGGGTCGGTGGCACAGATACGCAGTATTTT. Translated: CSARDLGVGGTDTQYF.

The CDR3 DNA reads as TGTGCCAGCAGCCACCCTGGCCAGACGGGAGAGACCCAGTACTTC. Amino acids: CASSHPGQTGETQYF. This rearrangement joins TRBV5-4 to TRBJ2-5; no clear D gene. The CDR3 is 15 amino acids. Looked up from germline, CDR1 is SGHNT and CDR2 is YYREEE (reference sequence). Trimming took off 4 bases at V and 4 bases at J, with 17 bases between the two ends.

V is TRBV12-3 or TRBV12-4 and J is TRBJ2-3; D is unclear. This CDR3 has 14 amino acids. V was shortened by 7 bases and J by 2 bases, with 13 bases between the two germline ends. CDR3 coding DNA: TGTGCCAGCACCATCGGAACCTCCACAGATACGCAGTATTTT. The encoded protein is CASTIGTSTDTQYF.

This clonotype was counted only a few times. J is TRBJ1-1 and V is TRBV27; D call uncertain. V dropped 5 bases and J dropped 2 bases, with 12 bases sitting between them. The CDR3 length is 14 residues. Germline V gene data show CDR1 as MNHEY and CDR2 as SMNVEV (reference sequence). CDR3 nucleotides: TGTGCCAGCAGTCCCCGGCCAGGAAACACTGAAGCTTTCTTT. Translating gives CASSPRPGNTEAFF.

This chain uses TRBV7-9 with TRBJ2-7; 7 positions match TRBD1. The CDR3 is 13 residues long. Trimming cost V 2 bases and J 7 bases; bases outside gene matches: 5. Looked up from germline, CDR1 is SEHNR and CDR2 is FQNEAQ (reference sequence). For the CDR3, the DNA is TGTGCCAGCAGCTTAACAGGGGTGTGGGAGCAGTACTTC. Translated, it gives CASSLTGVWEQYF.

This clonotype was observed many times. The J gene is TRBJ2-5, the V gene TRBV7-6; D gene ambiguous. The CDR3 loop spans 13 amino acids. The germline gives CDR1 SGHVS, CDR2 FNYEAQ. V gave up 4 bases and J gave up 4 bases, with 10 bases separating them. CDR3: CASSSVRGETQYF. The CDR3 bases are TGTGCCAGCAGCTCCGTACGCGGAGAGACCCAGTACTTC.

V and J are TRBV27 and TRBJ1-4, with a weak D call TRBD1 (5 bases). V lost 5 bases and J lost 4, with 20 bases in between. Germline V lookup: CDR1 MNHEY, CDR2 SMNVEV (reference sequence). This CDR3 comprises 17 residues. The CDR3 nucleotides read TGTGCCAGCAGTCCTCGACTAGGGGCCCCTGATAATGAAAAACTGTTTTTT. Translating it yields CASSPRLGAPDNEKLFF.

A few counts support this clonotype. The chain carries TRBV5-1 and TRBJ2-1, with D perhaps TRBD1 (6 bases). Trimming took 0 bases from V and 3 from J, leaving 13 bases between them. Germline V CDR1 and CDR2: SGHRS, YFSETQ. CDR3 size: 16 residues. The CDR3: CASSLVGGQHYNEQFF. CDR3 nucleotides: TGCGCCAGCAGCTTGGTGGGCGGACAGCACTACAATGAGCAGTTCTTC.

There are a few counts of this clonotype. The chain couples TRBV7-3 to TRBJ2-1; 9 nucleotides align to TRBD2. V was clipped by 0 bases and J by 6 bases; unmatched bases: 6. This CDR3 has 16 residues. CDR1 and CDR2 from the germline V gene are SGHTA and FQGTGA. Here the CDR3 DNA reads TGTGCCAGCAGCTTAACGGTAGCGGGAGTAGCCAATGAGCAGTTCTTC. Translated, it gives CASSLTVAGVANEQFF.

The rearrangement uses TRBV20-1 and TRBJ2-6; D call uncertain. CDR3 length equals 16 residues. Trimming stripped 5 bases from V and 2 bases from J, with 16 bases between. The germline gives CDR1 DFQATT, CDR2 SNEGSKA (reference sequence). The CDR3 protein is CSAAMAGWPGANVLTF. The DNA for the CDR3 is TGCAGTGCTGCCATGGCAGGTTGGCCTGGGGCCAACGTCCTGACTTTC.

In regard to this clonotype: The junction and the germline gene differ at one end; a read error may be behind it. The V and J genes are TRBV7-9 and TRBJ2-1; 9 bases line up with TRBD1. The CDR3 totals 13 residues. Germline V gene lookup returns CDR1 SEHNR and CDR2 FQNEAQ (reference sequence). CDR3 in amino acids: CASSLSWGTGFYF. CDR3 nucleotides: TGTGCCAGCAGCTTAAGCTGGGGGACAGGGTTCTACTTC.

The genes are TRBV7-2 and TRBJ2-3; D gene ambiguous. The germline gives CDR1 SGHTA, CDR2 FQGNSA. Between the trimmed V and J ends, which lost 3 bases and 6 bases, there was a span of 7 bases. The CDR3 is 12 amino acids. The CDR3 spells CASSLYSDTQYF. In DNA form, the CDR3 reads TGTGCCAGCAGCTTGTACTCGGATACGCAGTATTTT.

This clonotype has a handful of counts. V and J are TRBV7-9 and TRBJ2-1, with 10 bases fitting TRBD2. The germline gives CDR1 SEHNR, CDR2 FQNEAQ (reference sequence). This CDR3 comprises 15 residues. J lost 3 bases, V lost 6 bases, and 5 bases had no gene match. CDR3 in DNA: TGTGCCAGCAGTACCCTAGCGGGAGACTACAATGAGCAGTTCTTC. This gives the protein CASSTLAGDYNEQFF.

A remark on this clonotype: One junction end does not reproduce the germline sequence, and a read error may be involved. The chain combines TRBV5-1 with TRBJ2-3, with no clear D. CDR1 is SGHRS, CDR2 YFSETQ, per germline. The CDR3 loop spans 14 amino acids. CDR3 in amino acids: CASSLVVSTDTQYF. CDR3 nucleotides: TGTGCCAGCAGCTTAGTAGTTAGCACAGATACGCAGTATTTT.

This clonotype was seen only a few times. CDR3 DNA: TGCAGTGCTAGAGATCCGGCTAGCGGGAGTCTCGCCTCCGAGCAGTACTTC. This sequence encodes CSARDPASGSLASEQYF. The V call is TRBV20-1, the J call TRBJ2-7; 10 bases are a match to TRBD2. Germline trimming cut 0 bases from V and 6 bases from J; bases unmatched to any gene: 14. CDR1 is DFQATT and CDR2 is SNEGSKA in the germline V gene (reference sequence). The CDR3 runs to 17 residues.

The chain employs TRBV6-2 or TRBV6-3 and TRBJ2-7; 10 bases line up with TRBD1. In germline, CDR1 is MNHEY, CDR2 SVGEGT. J was trimmed by 7 bases and V by 6 bases; bases with no gene match: 9. The CDR3 extends over 14 amino acids. The CDR3 here is CASRDPGTGVEQYF. For the CDR3, the DNA is TGTGCCAGCAGGGATCCCGGGACAGGGGTTGAGCAGTACTTC.

The rearrangement joins TRBV6-1 to TRBJ2-2, with 8 positions matching TRBD1. Germline CDR1 MNHNS, CDR2 SASEGT. With V trimmed by 5 bases and J by 4 bases, 12 bases remained unmatched. This CDR3 contains 17 residues. The CDR3 reads CASSTGQEGVGTGELFF. The CDR3 bases are TGTGCCAGCAGTACGGGACAGGAAGGGGTCGGCACCGGGGAGCTGTTTTTT.

Only a few counts were recorded for this clonotype. The V call is TRBV15, the J call TRBJ2-7; unclear D gene. Germline-derived CDR1 and CDR2 are LNHNV and YYDKDF (reference sequence). The CDR3 is made up of 13 amino acids. Trimming removed 0 bases at V and 6 bases at J, with 9 bases between. The CDR3 sequence: CATSRESLLEQYF. The CDR3 coding sequence is TGTGCCACCAGCAGAGAGTCCCTGCTCGAGCAGTACTTC.

The V gene is TRBV12-3 or TRBV12-4, the J gene TRBJ2-7; TRBD1 aligns across 8 bases. The CDR3 runs to 14 residues. The V gene end was trimmed by 6 bases and the J gene end by 5 bases; junction bases not matched to a gene: 9. The CDR3 DNA reads as TGTGCCAGCAGCAAATCAGGGGGCTTCCACGAGCAGTACTTC. Translation: CASSKSGGFHEQYF.

The gene calls are TRBV27 and TRBJ2-7; D tentatively reads TRBD1 or TRBD2 (6 bases each). Germline CDR1 reads MNHEY; CDR2 reads SMNVEV (reference sequence). V lost 3 bases and J 4 bases, leaving 13 bases between the germline ends. This CDR3 comprises 14 residues. The CDR3 region is CASSLGGDWYEQYF. The CDR3 DNA follows: TGTGCCAGCAGTTTGGGGGGCGATTGGTACGAGCAGTACTTC.

This clonotype was picked up many times. The chain employs TRBV29-1 and TRBJ2-3, with 12 bases that match TRBD2. The germline V gene has CDR1 SQVTM and CDR2 ANQGSEA. This CDR3 is 14 amino acids long. Germline trimming cut 2 bases from V and 6 bases from J; bases unmatched to any gene: 3. The CDR3 reads CSVEITSGRDTQYF. The CDR3 DNA sequence: TGCAGCGTTGAAATAACTAGCGGGAGGGATACGCAGTATTTT.

At least ten counts were recorded for this clonotype. The gene calls are TRBV5-1 and TRBJ2-1, with a possible D match to TRBD1 (5 bases). This CDR3 is 19 amino acids long. Germline V lookup: CDR1 SGHRS, CDR2 YFSETQ. Between the trimmed V and J ends, which lost 0 bases and 0 bases, there was a span of 19 bases. CDR3 sequence (DNA): TGCGCCAGCAGCTTGGTTAGGTTCGTGTCCAGGGACTCCTACAATGAGCAGTTCTTC. This codes for CASSLVRFVSRDSYNEQFF.

A word on this clonotype: A read error may explain this, as a much larger clone is one base away. The J gene is TRBJ2-7, the V gene TRBV20-1; a possible D gene is TRBD2 (6 bases). This CDR3 is built from 13 residues. Looked up from germline, CDR1 is DFQATT and CDR2 is SNEGSKA (reference sequence). Trimming shortened V by 2 bases and J by 6 bases, and 14 bases separated the two germline ends. The CDR3 reads CSARRPTSTEQYF. CDR3 coding DNA: TGCAGTGCTAGACGCCCAACTAGCACCGAGCAGTACTTC.

This clonotype was observed a few times. The J gene is TRBJ1-1, the V gene TRBV5-1; maybe TRBD1 (6 bases). Trimming pared 0 bases from V and 3 bases from J, leaving 12 bases between. Germline-derived CDR1 and CDR2 are SGHRS and YFSETQ. CDR3 size: 15 residues. The CDR3 region has the DNA TGCGCCAGCAGCTTGGTGGGGGGGCAGGACACTGAAGCTTTCTTT. It encodes CASSLVGGQDTEAFF.